These 27 T cell receptor beta chains were sequenced from one sample in a study of T cell responses to AZD1222 COVID-19 vaccine (dated by TCRdb to the early 2020s). The label giving this sample's time point can be read as: baseline before first vaccination. Preparation of the library involved the immunoSEQ multiplex PCR assay. TCRdb retrieved this table from immuneACCESS and kept in-frame rearrangements only. Not all clones are present; in checked studies, unresolved V genes account for under half, and no reason is known for the remainder. The sample data list more than 110,000 clones, and nearly 95% of these were observed just once. Under 6.5% of the sample is held by the ten biggest clonotypes. Here the sequenced sample was peripheral blood, taken on day 0 of AZD1222 vaccination. All receptors derive from an adult in good health.

The V and J genes are TRBV19 and TRBJ1-4; no clear D gene. The CDR3 spans 15 residues. From germline, CDR1 is LNHDA and CDR2 SQIVND (reference sequence). Trimming removed 5 bases at V and 5 bases at J, with 15 bases between. This CDR3 is CASSPSITRNEKLFF. The CDR3 region has the DNA TGTGCCAGTAGTCCCTCAATAACCAGGAATGAAAAACTGTTTTTT.

The chain recombines TRBV6-2 or TRBV6-3 with TRBJ2-1; 7 bases agree with TRBD2. The ends lost 0 bases at V and 3 bases at J; junction bases unmatched: 11. Germline V gene sequence: CDR1 MNHEY, CDR2 SVGEGT. This CDR3 has 18 amino acids. The CDR3 region is CASSYSYVSGGIYNEQFF. CDR3 coding DNA: TGTGCCAGCAGTTACTCCTATGTGTCGGGAGGTATCTACAATGAGCAGTTCTTC.

The gene calls are TRBV5-1 and TRBJ1-6; possibly TRBD1 for D (6 bases). This CDR3 is built from 14 residues. Per the germline V gene, CDR1 is SGHRS and CDR2 is YFSETQ. V lost 2 bases to trimming and J lost 7 bases, with 10 bases between them. The CDR3 region has the DNA TGCGCCAGCAGCTTACAGGGAGGGAATTCACCCCTCCACTTT. Protein sequence: CASSLQGGNSPLHF.

The chain uses TRBV27 and TRBJ1-1; 7 bases map to TRBD1. The V gene's germline CDR1 is MNHEY and CDR2 SMNVEV (reference sequence). The CDR3 is made up of 15 amino acids. Trimming removed 5 bases from V and 4 bases from J; junction bases left unmatched: 10. The CDR3 here is CASSPDRDWVTEAFF. The CDR3 DNA reads as TGTGCCAGCAGTCCCGACAGGGATTGGGTCACTGAAGCTTTCTTT.

The chain uses TRBV6-1 and TRBJ1-5, with D unresolved. CDR3 length equals 14 residues. Trimming removed 1 base at V and 4 bases at J, with 8 bases between. Germline CDR1 MNHNS, CDR2 SASEGT. DNA of the CDR3: TGTGCCAGCAGTGAAGGGGATAGGAATCAGCCCCAGCATTTT. This codes for CASSEGDRNQPQHF.

The chain carries TRBV6-1 and TRBJ1-2, with D uncertain. The V end lost 1 base, the J end lost 8 bases, and 11 bases lay between the germline ends. Germline V lookup: CDR1 MNHNS, CDR2 SASEGT. This CDR3 has 13 residues. The CDR3 reads CASSEVSPEGYTF. The CDR3, as DNA: TGTGCCAGCAGTGAAGTATCACCGGAAGGCTACACCTTC.

The genes are TRBV19 and TRBJ1-2, with D perhaps matching TRBD1 (6 bases). V lost 3 bases to trimming and J lost 3 bases, with 17 bases between them. This CDR3 spans 16 amino acids. Germline CDR1 and CDR2: LNHDA and SQIVND (reference sequence). CDR3 amino acids: CASSISGQTDYYGYTF. CDR3 sequence (DNA): TGTGCCAGTAGTATCTCCGGACAGACCGACTACTATGGCTACACCTTC.

This chain connects TRBV19 to TRBJ1-4, with D possibly matching TRBD1 (5 bases). Per germline, CDR1 LNHDA and CDR2 SQIVND (reference sequence). The CDR3 length is 14 residues. The V end was cut by 6 bases, the J end by 4 bases, with 12 bases between. For the CDR3, the DNA is TGTGCCAGTAGCACAACAGGAGATAATGAAAAACTGTTTTTT. Encoded protein: CASSTTGDNEKLFF.

This sequence joins TRBV30 and TRBJ2-2; D is unclear. This CDR3 has 13 residues. Deletions cut 4 bases from V and 4 bases from J, with 10 bases between. Germline V gives CDR1 GTSNPN, CDR2 SVGIG (reference sequence). As DNA, the CDR3 is TGTGCCTGGAAACGTCTGCTCACCGGGGAGCTGTTTTTT. This sequence encodes CAWKRLLTGELFF. The full variable domain, in which reference TRBV30 and TRBJ2-2 provide the parts outside the CDR3, is SQTIHQWPATLVQPVGSPLSLECTVEGTSNPNLYWYRQAAGRGLQLLFYSVGIGQISSEVPQNLSASRPQDRQFILSSKKLLLSDSGFYLCAWKRLLTGELFFGEGSRLTVL.

The genes are TRBV6-1 and TRBJ1-1, with a weak D call TRBD1 (6 bases). The germline V gene encodes CDR1 MNHNS and CDR2 SASEGT. This CDR3 spans 17 amino acids. Trimming removed 3 bases from V and 0 bases from J, with 17 bases in between. CDR3 bases: TGTGCCAGCAGTGAGGACGAATCGACAGGTTTGAACACTGAAGCTTTCTTT. It translates to CASSEDESTGLNTEAFF.

This chain uses TRBV21-1 with TRBJ1-2; TRBD1, the D gene given by the table, was not confirmed from the DNA. TRBV21-1 is a pseudogene segment. CDR3 length: 12 residues. CDR3 sequence: CASSKENNGYTF. The CDR3 DNA sequence: TGTGCCAGCAGCAAAGAGAACAATGGCTACACCTTC.

The CDR3 region is CASSHPWARGNTIYF. CDR3 bases: TGTGCCAGCAGCCACCCTTGGGCGCGAGGAAACACCATATATTTT. This chain connects TRBV3-1 (or the pseudogene TRBV3-2) to TRBJ1-3; D is undetermined. V shed 3 bases and J shed 4 bases, with 13 bases lying between them. Germline loops: CDR1 LGHDT, CDR2 YNNKEL (reference sequence). The CDR3 loop spans 15 amino acids.

The CDR3 reads CASGLVEGAGNTIYF. The DNA of the CDR3 is TGTGCTAGTGGTTTGGTGGAGGGGGCTGGAAACACCATATATTTT. The V and J genes are TRBV12-5 and TRBJ1-3, with TRBD1 as a possible D gene (6 bases). Germline V gene lookup returns CDR1 LGHNT and CDR2 FRNRAP. This CDR3 comprises 15 residues. Trimming removed 0 bases from V and 2 bases from J, with 8 bases in between.

The chain uses TRBV7-8 and TRBJ2-1; 10 positions agree with TRBD2. The CDR3 length is 15 residues. Germline V gene sequence: CDR1 SGHVS, CDR2 FQNEAQ. V trimming: 1 base; J trimming: 8 bases; junction bases outside the gene matches: 5. CDR3: CASSLGLAGVYEQFF. In DNA form, the CDR3 reads TGTGCCAGCAGCTTAGGCCTAGCGGGAGTTTATGAGCAGTTCTTC.

The chain is built from TRBV7-3 and TRBJ1-6; D ambiguous. From germline, CDR1 is SGHTA and CDR2 FQGTGA. This CDR3 comprises 13 residues. V lost 1 base and J lost 13, with 11 bases in between. The DNA of the CDR3 is TGTGCCAGCAGCTTAAGCGAAAGGGATCCCCTCCACTTT. Translating it yields CASSLSERDPLHF.

V gene TRBV5-1 combines with J gene TRBJ1-4; D is unresolved. The CDR3 consists of 14 residues. The V end lost 0 bases, the J end lost 4 bases, and 7 bases lay between the germline ends. CDR1 is SGHRS, CDR2 YFSETQ, per germline. CDR3 residues: CASSLGQNNEKLFF. The CDR3 DNA is TGCGCCAGCAGCTTGGGGCAGAATAATGAAAAACTGTTTTTT.

A few counts support this clone. V is TRBV4-1 and J is TRBJ2-2, with D possibly matching TRBD2 (5 bases). There are 14 residues in the CDR3. Germline CDR1 MGHRA, CDR2 YSYEKL. Trimming stripped 4 bases from V and 8 bases from J, with 14 bases between. As DNA, the CDR3 is TGCGCCAGCAGCCCTCCAGAGGGCCCAGGGGAGCTGTTTTTT. It encodes CASSPPEGPGELFF.

The chain joins TRBV5-1 to TRBJ1-4; 7 bases line up with TRBD1. CDR1 is SGHRS, CDR2 YFSETQ, per germline. V shed 1 base, J shed 0 bases, and the junction held 6 bases outside the gene matches. The CDR3 covers 17 residues. CDR3 sequence (DNA): TGCGCCAGCAGCTTGTGGGGACAGACTACAACTAATGAAAAACTGTTTTTT. It translates to CASSLWGQTTTNEKLFF.

V is TRBV24-1 and J is TRBJ2-7; 7 bases line up with TRBD2. CDR1 is KGHDR, CDR2 SFDVKD, per germline. The CDR3 covers 15 residues. V trimming: 1 base; J trimming: 4 bases; junction bases outside the gene matches: 6. This CDR3 reads CATSDLSSGRYEQYF. In nucleotides, the CDR3 is TGTGCCACCAGTGATTTATCTAGCGGCAGGTACGAGCAGTACTTC.

As for this clone: Relative to the germline gene, one junction end is altered; a read error may explain this. This chain connects TRBV2 to TRBJ2-1; no clear D gene. This CDR3 region has 15 residues. Germline CDR1 is SNHLY and CDR2 is FYNNEI. CDR3 sequence: CASSPLPYSNNEQFF. The CDR3 DNA sequence: TGTGCCAGCAGTCCGTTACCTTACTCCAACAATGAGCAGTTCTTC.

This sequence joins TRBV7-9 and TRBJ2-5; D may be TRBD1 (6 bases). Germline-derived CDR1 and CDR2 are SEHNR and FQNEAQ (reference sequence). V lost 2 bases and J 4 bases, leaving 8 bases between the germline ends. The CDR3 has 13 residues. The CDR3 is CASSLSGVETQYF. For the CDR3, the DNA is TGTGCCAGCAGCTTATCAGGGGTAGAGACCCAGTACTTC.

The CDR3 region has the DNA TGTGCCAGCAGTTTAATCGGGACTGGACCCTACGAGCAGTACTTC. This translates into CASSLIGTGPYEQYF. J is TRBJ2-7 and V is TRBV28; tentative D call: TRBD2 (6 bases). Germline CDR1 MDHEN, CDR2 SYDVKM. This CDR3 region has 15 residues. Between the trimmed V and J ends, which lost 2 bases and 2 bases, there was a span of 13 bases.

The chain employs TRBV14 and TRBJ1-2; TRBD1 matches 10 bases. Per germline, CDR1 SGHDN and CDR2 FVKESK. The CDR3 extends over 15 amino acids. The ends lost 4 bases at V and 4 bases at J; junction bases unmatched: 6. The CDR3 region is CASSPAGTGVYGYTF. CDR3 nucleotide sequence: TGTGCCAGCAGCCCGGCCGGGACAGGGGTCTATGGCTACACCTTC.

V and J are TRBV7-3 and TRBJ1-3; D gene uncertain. This CDR3 contains 16 residues. Germline values: CDR1 SGHTA, CDR2 FQGTGA. The ends were cut back, 4 bases at V and 0 bases at J, with 13 bases in the middle. CDR3 bases: TGTGCCAGCAGCTCCAGGACGCACCGCTCTGGAAACACCATATATTTT. Its protein product is CASSSRTHRSGNTIYF. The full variable domain, in which reference TRBV7-3 and TRBJ1-3 provide the parts outside the CDR3, is GAGVSQTPSNKVTEKGKYVELRCDPISGHTALYWYRQSLGQGPEFLIYFQGTGAADDSGLPNDRFFAVRPEGSVSTLKIQRTERGDSAVYLCASSSRTHRSGNTIYFGEGSWLTVV.

The sample holds one count of this clone. The chain recombines TRBV5-1 with TRBJ2-5, with D perhaps TRBD1 or TRBD2 (6 bases each). The length of the CDR3 is 14 residues. Germline values: CDR1 SGHRS, CDR2 YFSETQ. Trimming cost V 0 bases and J 7 bases, with 13 bases left between them. CDR3 sequence: CASSLDSQGGTQYF. The DNA of the CDR3 is TGCGCCAGCAGCTTGGATTCACAGGGAGGGACCCAGTACTTC.

The chain has TRBV2 and TRBJ1-2; D uncertain. Looked up from germline, CDR1 is SNHLY and CDR2 is FYNNEI. The CDR3 totals 13 residues. Between the trimmed V and J ends, which lost 2 bases and 2 bases, there was a span of 6 bases. For the CDR3, the DNA is TGTGCCAGCAGTGAATCCGGGAACTATGGCTACACCTTC. Protein product: CASSESGNYGYTF.

The chain recombines TRBV6-5 with TRBJ1-2; TRBD1 might be the D (5 bases). The germline V gene encodes CDR1 MNHEY and CDR2 SVGAGI. Trimming shortened V by 9 bases and J by 1 base, and 9 bases separated the two germline ends. CDR3 length: 12 amino acids. In nucleotides, the CDR3 is TGTGCCAGGGGTGACAGTAACTATGGCTACACCTTC. Translating gives CARGDSNYGYTF.